Detailed here is one T cell receptor beta chain. Its target is unknown. This CDR3 comprises 13 residues. The V and J ends lost 6 bases and 7 bases respectively, with 15 bases between them. Looked up from germline, CDR1 is SGHTA and CDR2 is FQGNSA. The sample comes from a study of shared clonotypes between healthy human individuals. Sequenced by immunoSEQ multiplex PCR; TCRdb stores in-frame clones only, minus some. The sample lists around 2,000,000 clones, over 85% occurring once. Study-wide findings and caveats: Relative to clonotypes present in all four donors, those not shared had lower generation probabilities.

The TCR was taken from a young man in good health. The chain has TRBV7-2 and TRBJ1-1; D is uncertain. Specimen: naive CD4+ T cells sorted from blood. As for subset: CD45RA+ positively selected. CDR3 bases: TGTGCCAGCAGTTCCGGGAACGGATTTGAAGCTTTCTTT. This sequence encodes CASSSGNGFEAFF.